The entry below gives a single TCR beta chain sequence along with its context. Antigen: not known. The data originate from a study of T-cell memory formation after mild COVID-19. The overall study: TCR clusters were largely donor specific.

Findings and limits, study-wide: Contracting CD4+ clones sat mainly in CM and EM; CD8+ in EMRA. A subset of responding clones appeared in pre-infection memory, suggesting cross-reactive memory joined. From day 15 to 85, contracting clones were balanced between CD4 and CD8, whereas later expanders leaned toward CD4+.

TCRdb reanalysed the 5' RACE reads using MiXCR and keeps one entry per CDR3 protein. The table shows about 250,000 distinct CDR3 sequences, with approximately 16% occurring only once. This sequence originates from a man younger than 30 who had mild COVID-19 (a few samples of this study predate the infection). Cell type and time point are not known. Material for sequencing was PBMCs or a T cell subset sorted from them (not recorded which).

The CDR3 protein is CASSKAVTSSGNTIYF. DNA for the CDR3: TGTGCCAGCAGCAAAGCTGTAACGAGCTCTGGAAACACCATATATTTT. V is TRBV21-1 and J is TRBJ1-3. TRBV21-1 is a documented pseudogene. The CDR3 has 16 amino acids.